Listed here is a single TCR beta chain. Its antigen remains undetermined. No base qualities exist here, and no much larger clone lies one base off it. To demonstrate the VDJtools post-analysis software, TCR beta repertoires were profiled from the peripheral blood of about 13 young patients with multiple sclerosis. The patients with multiple sclerosis were children and adolescents between 6 and 15 years of age. The sample comes from a study of post-analysis software for immune sequencing data (dated by TCRdb to about 2015). Background on the whole study: Disease courses on record covered relapsing-remitting, secondary progressive and progressive-relapsing multiple sclerosis, though some patients had no subtype annotation. The multiple sclerosis patient repertoires were compared with approximately 11 previously published healthy control repertoires from donors aged about 6 to 26 years. A subset of samples was prepared in parallel using single-end sample barcoding, then pooled and co-amplified after Illumina adapter ligation. Paper-wide results and their limitations: Several TRBV segments, including TRBV5-6, TRBV5-1 and TRBV20-1, were significantly more frequent in patients than controls. The control group was slightly older than the multiple sclerosis patient group. Significantly lower normalized Chao1 diversity was found in multiple sclerosis patients than in controls, suggesting substantial peripheral T-cell clonal expansion. When samples were clustered directly using the F measure, samples prepared in the same batch co-clustered strongly, which prompted a batch-effect correction.

The library was made by PCR. TCRdb lists the instrument as Illumina HiSeq 2500. To reduce PCR and sequencing biases, unique molecular identifiers were incorporated into the TCR beta cDNA libraries. Approximately 500,000 cDNA molecules were obtained per 1 to 10 million input T cells, so each molecule approximated one T cell. Patient libraries were prepared and sequenced with the same protocol used for the earlier healthy control dataset. Samples belonging to the same batch were prepared together, multiplexed and sequenced on a shared HiSeq lane. In the source study's methods: MIGEC was used to process the raw barcoded reads, and molecular identifier groups with only a single read were discarded before consensus assembly and CDR3 extraction. Clonotype tables were post-analysed with VDJtools, normalizing diversity by down-sampling all datasets to the smallest sample size. To correct batch-related cross-sample contamination, repertoire overlap clustering matched CDR3 amino acid sequences but not nucleotide sequences. The raw public reads went through TCRdb reprocessing: fastp at Q25, MiXCR clone calling, in-frame beta chains kept. Here each entry gathers all rows of one CDR3 protein and keeps the most common genes and DNA. The V and J calls come from TCRdb's annotation, not from the publication. The sample yields hundreds of thousands of distinct CDR3 sequences; more than 50% were counted once. In total, the top ten clones hold 11% of the sample.

Taken from cysteine to phenylalanine, the CDR3 has 14 residues. Only the CDR3 DNA is retained, 42 bases long and in frame from the first base. The V end loses 3 bases and the J end loses 4 bases, and a stretch of 10 bases separates them. The sequence links TRBV12-3 or TRBV12-4 to TRBJ2-1, with no reliable assignment of the D segment. Sequenced sample: blood. The sequence was obtained from a girl aged 2-10 years with multiple sclerosis. The CDR3 is CASSFMQVYNEQFF. The DNA sequence reads TGTGCCAGCAGTTTTATGCAGGTATACAATGAGCAGTTCTTC.